These T cell receptor beta chains were read from a single sample in a study of shared clonotypes between healthy human individuals. Repertoires were generated with immunoSEQ multiplex PCR, while TCRdb's copy carries only in-frame clones and drops some. The sample yields about 96,000 clones, roughly 45% seen once. The source material was PBMCs. These receptors were taken from a middle-aged woman in good health. Some clones in this sample may be carry-over from other donors' samples. The CDR3 runs from the conserved cysteine through the conserved F or W. D genes are given only for firm matches. Expanded clones are given a class, and other clones once, few, many or no size at all.

CDR3 protein,CDR3 DNA,clone size,J gene,V gene,D gene
CAWNLGASSYEQYF,TGTGCCTGGAATTTGGGGGCGAGCTCCTACGAGCAGTACTTC,-,TRBJ2-7,TRBV30,-
CASSLEGLYEQYF,TGTGCCAGCAGCTTAGAAGGACTCTACGAGCAGTACTTC,-,TRBJ2-7,TRBV7-2,-
CASSPLPGSDTQYF,TGCGCCAGCAGCCCCCTGCCAGGATCAGATACGCAGTATTTT,few,TRBJ2-3,TRBV5-1,-
CASSLGGTGGNYGYTF,TGTGCCAGCAGTTTAGGAGGGACAGGGGGCAACTATGGCTACACCTTC,many,TRBJ1-2,TRBV28,TRBD1
CASSQIRQGRTYEQYF,TGTGCCAGCTCACAAATACGACAGGGACGGACCTACGAGCAGTACTTC,-,TRBJ2-7,TRBV18,TRBD1
CASSPTQGYGYTF,TGTGCCAGCTCACCGACCCAGGGCTATGGCTACACCTTC,-,TRBJ1-2,TRBV18,-
CASSFWTGSSYEQYF,TGTGCCAGCAGCTTCTGGACAGGTAGCTCCTACGAGCAGTACTTC,-,TRBJ2-7,TRBV11-2,TRBD1
CASSSRQRNQPQHF,TGTGCCAGCAGCTCCAGACAGCGCAATCAGCCCCAGCATTTT,many,TRBJ1-5,TRBV5-8,-
CASQKHDKGYEQYF,TGTGCCAGCCAAAAACACGATAAGGGCTACGAGCAGTACTTC,few,TRBJ2-7,TRBV2,-
CASSLSGRINEQYF,TGCGCCAGCAGCTTAAGCGGGAGGATTAACGAGCAGTACTTC,medium-sized,TRBJ2-7,TRBV5-1,TRBD2
CAWSEGGRYEQFF,TGTGCCTGGAGTGAAGGGGGACGGTATGAGCAGTTCTTC,few,TRBJ2-1,TRBV30,-
CASAPPASITDEQFF,TGTGCCAGCGCCCCTCCCGCCTCGATCACCGATGAGCAGTTCTTC,-,TRBJ2-1,TRBV5-4,-
CASSGVRDRVLFTGELFF,TGTGCCAGCAGCGGCGTCCGGGACAGGGTTTTGTTTACCGGGGAGCTGTTTTTT,-,TRBJ2-2,TRBV9,TRBD1
CASSPFTTRTGSGNTIYF,TGTGCCAGCAGCCCTTTCACGACCAGGACAGGCTCTGGAAACACCATATATTTT,many,TRBJ1-3,TRBV9,TRBD1
CAWSERISDKQYF,TGTGCCTGGAGTGAGCGGATTTCAGACAAGCAGTACTTC,few,TRBJ2-5,TRBV30,-
CASSLWANRGNEQFF,TGTGCCAGCAGCTTATGGGCAAACCGGGGAAATGAGCAGTTCTTC,few,TRBJ2-1,TRBV7-9,-
CASNPNEQFF,TGTGCCAGCAACCCGAATGAGCAGTTCTTC,few,TRBJ2-1,TRBV7-9,-
CASRADTVYGYTF,TGTGCCAGCAGGGCTGACACTGTCTATGGCTACACCTTC,-,TRBJ1-2,TRBV5-6,-
CASSFRGSSRAGTEAFF,TGTGCCAGCAGTTTCAGGGGGTCATCCAGGGCTGGCACTGAAGCTTTCTTT,-,TRBJ1-1,TRBV27,TRBD1
CASSLGVPTGELFF,TGTGCCAGCAGCTTAGGGGTCCCCACCGGGGAGCTGTTTTTT,many,TRBJ2-2,TRBV7-9,-
CASRDGLSNQPQHF,TGTGCCAGCAGGGACGGACTAAGCAATCAGCCCCAGCATTTT,few,TRBJ1-5,TRBV28,-
CASSPPGLLGGEQYF,TGTGCCAGCTCACCACCGGGCCTCCTCGGAGGGGAGCAGTACTTC,many,TRBJ2-7,TRBV18,-
CASSRGQIFYEQYF,TGTGCCAGCAGCAGGGGACAGATTTTCTACGAGCAGTACTTC,many,TRBJ2-7,TRBV28,TRBD1
CASSKQGSGANVLTF,TGTGCCAGCAGCAAGCAGGGTTCTGGGGCCAACGTCCTGACTTTC,many,TRBJ2-6,TRBV7-9,-
CASSSSLWGSETQYF,TGTGCCAGCAGCAGCAGTCTTTGGGGGTCAGAGACCCAGTACTTC,once,TRBJ2-5,TRBV5-4,-
CASSPFDSNYEQYF,TGCGCCAGCAGTCCCTTCGACAGTAACTACGAGCAGTACTTC,many,TRBJ2-7,TRBV4-1,-
CASSEPGETQYF,TGTGCCAGCAGTGAGCCCGGGGAGACCCAGTACTTC,-,TRBJ2-5,TRBV25-1,-
CASSLAYSGANVLTF,TGTGCCAGCAGCTTAGCTTACTCTGGGGCCAACGTCCTGACTTTC,many,TRBJ2-6,TRBV11-2,-
CASSARQNTGELFF,TGTGCCAGCAGTGCGAGACAGAACACCGGGGAGCTGTTTTTT,many,TRBJ2-2,TRBV2,-
CASSSGRPSTDTQYF,TGTGCCAGCAGCTCGGGACGGCCTAGCACAGATACGCAGTATTTT,many,TRBJ2-3,TRBV5-4,-
CASSNRQVTIYEQYF,TGTGCCAGCAGCAACCGACAGGTAACGATCTACGAGCAGTACTTC,once,TRBJ2-7,TRBV4-2,-
CASSPSYEQYF,TGTGCCAGCAGTCCCTCCTACGAGCAGTACTTC,many,TRBJ2-7,TRBV2,-